One sample yielded the 2 T cell receptor beta chains listed below, sequenced in a study of T cell changes during pregnancy in multiple sclerosis. Here immunoSEQ multiplex PCR was the method, and the copy in TCRdb shows in-frame clones only, minus some. The sample yields some 100,000 clones, about 90% seen once. The sample was peripheral blood, taken in the second trimester of pregnancy. The receptors shown here come from a female donor with multiple sclerosis, enrolled in a pregnancy study.

In this sample, this clone turned up once. CDR3 nucleotide sequence: TGCGCCAGCAGTGAGTTCCTAGCGGGGGGTACCACAGATACGCAGTATTTT. This encodes CASSEFLAGGTTDTQYF. The rearrangement links TRBV10-2 to TRBJ2-3; 11 bases are shared with TRBD2. In germline, CDR1 is WSHSY, CDR2 SAAADI. The ends lost 1 base at V and 2 bases at J; junction bases unmatched: 5. The CDR3 runs 17 residues.

The chain employs TRBV5-1 and TRBJ2-3; TRBD1 agrees at 8 bases. This CDR3 region has 16 residues. J was trimmed by 3 bases and V by 4 bases; bases with no gene match: 10. Germline-derived CDR1 and CDR2 are SGHRS and YFSETQ. CDR3 coding DNA: TGCGCCAGCAGCCCAAGGCCAGGACAGGGTACAGATACGCAGTATTTT. This gives the protein CASSPRPGQGTDTQYF.